Each of the 25 T cell receptor beta chains below was sequenced from the same sample in a study of blood T cell repertoires in COVID-19. This table comes from immunoSEQ multiplex PCR, and its TCRdb copy is limited to in-frame clones, with some not included. The table includes approximately 140,000 clones, roughly 84% detected once. Sequenced sample: PBMCs or T cells enriched from blood (not recorded which). The receptors were gathered from a woman in her fifties or sixties who had been exposed to COVID-19.

This sequence joins TRBV7-2 and TRBJ2-1; D is unclear. V lost 5 bases and J lost 4, with 12 bases in between. CDR1 is SGHTA, CDR2 FQGNSA, per germline. This CDR3 comprises 14 residues. The CDR3 DNA sequence: TGTGCCAGCAGCCCTCTGGGCCCTTACAATGAGCAGTTCTTC. Its protein is CASSPLGPYNEQFF. Full variable domain (rest looked up from reference TRBV7-2 and TRBJ2-1): GAGVSQSPSNKVTEKGKDVELRCDPISGHTALYWYRQSLGQGLEFLIYFQGNSAPDKSGLPSDRFSAERTGGSVSTLTIQRTQQEDSAVYLCASSPLGPYNEQFFGPGTRLTVL.

V is TRBV6-5 and J is TRBJ1-1, with 10 bases identical to TRBD1. This CDR3 is 13 amino acids long. The trim removed 6 bases at V and 5 bases at J, leaving 3 bases unmatched. Germline-derived CDR1 and CDR2 are MNHEY and SVGAGI. This chain's CDR3 is CASRDRGKTEAFF. CDR3 DNA: TGTGCCAGCAGGGACAGGGGGAAGACTGAAGCTTTCTTT.

The chain combines TRBV11-3 with TRBJ2-5, with 7 bases matching TRBD2. This CDR3 comprises 14 residues. Per the germline V gene, CDR1 is SGHNT and CDR2 is YENEEA. V was clipped by 3 bases and J by 1 base; unmatched bases: 2. The CDR3 loop is CASSFGGIQETQYF. The CDR3 DNA follows: TGTGCCAGCAGCTTCGGGGGGATCCAAGAGACCCAGTACTTC.

This chain links TRBV7-9 with TRBJ2-2; a weak D match, TRBD1 (5 bases). V gave up 7 bases and J gave up 5 bases, with 11 bases separating them. This CDR3 is 13 amino acids long. CDR1 is SEHNR, CDR2 FQNEAQ, per germline (reference sequence). The CDR3 protein is CASTPGITGELFF. CDR3 nucleotide sequence: TGTGCCAGCACCCCAGGGATAACCGGGGAGCTGTTTTTT.

The J gene is TRBJ1-1, the V gene TRBV7-8; TRBD1 might be the D (6 bases). Germline CDR1 reads SGHVS; CDR2 reads FQNEAQ. V lost 1 base, J lost 4 bases, and 16 bases lay in between. The CDR3 runs 16 residues. CDR3 DNA: TGTGCCAGCAGCTTAGTCCAGGGGATTATTGGCACTGAAGCTTTCTTT. It is translated as CASSLVQGIIGTEAFF.

This chain joins TRBV6-1 and TRBJ2-7; tentatively, D is TRBD1 (6 bases). V lost 1 base to trimming and J lost 12 bases, with 13 bases between them. The CDR3 contains 12 residues. The germline gives CDR1 MNHNS, CDR2 SASEGT. The chain's CDR3 is CASSEGQGLRYF. In DNA form, the CDR3 reads TGTGCCAGCAGTGAAGGTCAGGGGTTGCGGTACTTC.

Concerning this clone itself: The same CDR3 arises from other DNA sequences in this sample as well. The rearrangement uses TRBV7-2 and TRBJ1-5, with a tentative D call TRBD1 (5 bases). Germline values: CDR1 SGHTA, CDR2 FQGNSA. Between the trimmed V and J ends, which lost 1 base and 8 bases, there was a span of 9 bases. The CDR3 consists of 13 residues. In nucleotides, the CDR3 is TGTGCCAGCAGCTTAGTCGGGGGGAAGCCCCAGCATTTT. Its protein product is CASSLVGGKPQHF.

V is TRBV5-4 and J is TRBJ1-2; D is perhaps TRBD1 (5 bases). The germline CDR1 and CDR2 sequences are SGHNT and YYREEE (reference sequence). The CDR3 extends over 17 amino acids. The ends were cut back, 3 bases at V and 1 base at J, with 19 bases in the middle. The CDR3 region has the DNA TGTGCCAGCAGCTCCAGCCCGCGGGACGGAGATAACTATGGCTACACCTTC. Its translation is CASSSSPRDGDNYGYTF.

This chain uses TRBV5-6 with TRBJ1-6, with 9 bases that match TRBD1. The ends lost 4 bases at V and 8 bases at J; junction bases unmatched: 4. The germline V gene encodes CDR1 SGHDT and CDR2 YYEEEE. The CDR3 loop spans 14 amino acids. The CDR3 DNA follows: TGTGCCAGCAGCCGGGACAGGGTCGATTCACCCCTCCACTTT. It yields the protein CASSRDRVDSPLHF.

This clone was detected only once. V usage is TRBV5-6 and J usage is TRBJ1-5, with D uncertain. Per the germline V gene, CDR1 is SGHDT and CDR2 is YYEEEE. The CDR3 is 14 amino acids. V lost 0 bases to trimming and J lost 0 bases, with 4 bases between them. The CDR3 DNA follows: TGTGCCAGCAGCTTGGGCAGTAGCAATCAGCCCCAGCATTTT. Translating gives CASSLGSSNQPQHF. Full variable domain (missing parts from reference TRBV5-6 and TRBJ1-5): DAGVTQSPTHLIKTRGQQVTLRCSPKSGHDTVSWYQQALGQGPQFIFQYYEEEERQRGNFPDRFSGHQFPNYSSELNVNALLLGDSALYLCASSLGSSNQPQHFGDGTRLSIL.

The rearrangement joins TRBV29-1 to TRBJ1-3; D remains unclear. Germline V lookup: CDR1 SQVTM, CDR2 ANQGSEA. The V end lost 3 bases, the J end lost 4 bases, and 7 bases lay between the germline ends. There are 12 residues in the CDR3. The CDR3 loop reads CSVDVSGNTIYF. As DNA, the CDR3 is TGCAGCGTTGATGTTTCGGGAAACACCATATATTTT.

In this sample, this clone turned up once. V usage is TRBV5-1 and J usage is TRBJ1-1; possibly TRBD1 for D (6 bases). The V gene's germline CDR1 is SGHRS and CDR2 YFSETQ. Deletions cut 4 bases from V and 1 base from J, with 11 bases between. CDR3 length equals 14 residues. CDR3 nucleotide sequence: TGCGCCAGCAGCCTCAGGGGCCAGAACACTGAAGCTTTCTTT. Translating it yields CASSLRGQNTEAFF. Looking up the rest from reference TRBV5-1 and TRBJ1-1 gives the full variable domain: KAGVTQTPRYLIKTRGQQVTLSCSPISGHRSVSWYQQTPGQGLQFLFEYFSETQRNKGNFPGRFSGRQFSNSRSEMNVSTLELGDSALYLCASSLRGQNTEAFFGQGTRLTVV.

The rearrangement uses TRBV7-2 and TRBJ1-3; the D gene is possibly TRBD1 (5 bases). V was clipped by 5 bases and J by 4 bases, with 24 bases between them. The CDR3 is made up of 18 amino acids. CDR1 is SGHTA, CDR2 FQGNSA, per germline. CDR3 sequence (DNA): TGTGCCAGCAGCCCCCGGGCCTCAGGGCGAACGAAGGGAAACACCATATATTTT. Encoded protein: CASSPRASGRTKGNTIYF.

The CDR3 sequence: CASWGLNYGYTF. The CDR3 bases are TGTGCCAGCTGGGGACTTAACTATGGCTACACCTTC. The V and J genes are TRBV6-1 and TRBJ1-2, with a weak D call TRBD1 (5 bases). Germline loops: CDR1 MNHNS, CDR2 SASEGT. The CDR3 has 12 residues. V lost 8 bases and J lost 1, with 8 bases in between.

The chain joins TRBV19 to TRBJ2-2; tentative D call: TRBD2 (6 bases). The CDR3 contains 15 residues. From germline, CDR1 is LNHDA and CDR2 SQIVND (reference sequence). V was trimmed by 6 bases and J by 3 bases, leaving 14 bases between them. DNA for the CDR3: TGTGCCAGTAGACCCCCCCGGGGGTACACCGGGGAGCTGTTTTTT. Amino acid sequence: CASRPPRGYTGELFF.

This clone was counted many times. The genes are TRBV19 and TRBJ2-7; 7 positions agree with TRBD1. CDR3 size: 15 residues. V was pared by 1 base and J by 2 bases, with 5 bases of the junction left unmatched. In germline, CDR1 is LNHDA, CDR2 SQIVND (reference sequence). The CDR3 sequence is CASSIGGTAPYEQYF. CDR3 DNA sequence: TGTGCCAGTAGTATAGGGGGGACAGCCCCCTACGAGCAGTACTTC. The full variable domain, with the rest looked up from reference TRBV19 and TRBJ2-7, is DGGITQSPKYLFRKEGQNVTLSCEQNLNHDAMYWYRQDPGQGLRLIYYSQIVNDFQKGDIAEGYSVSREKKESFPLTVTSAQKNPTAFYLCASSIGGTAPYEQYFGPGTRLTVT.

V usage is TRBV5-6 and J usage is TRBJ2-3; 8 positions agree with TRBD2. Germline V gene data show CDR1 as SGHDT and CDR2 as YYEEEE. The J segment lost 1 base and the V segment lost 2 bases, leaving 3 bases of the junction unmatched. The CDR3 loop spans 15 amino acids. The CDR3 nucleotides are TGTGCCAGCAGCTTACCGGGACTAGGCACAGATACGCAGTATTTT. Its translation is CASSLPGLGTDTQYF.

J is TRBJ1-4 and V is TRBV2; D might be TRBD1 (6 bases). Germline loops: CDR1 SNHLY, CDR2 FYNNEI. Trimming took off 6 bases at V and 8 bases at J, with 19 bases between the two ends. The CDR3 consists of 15 residues. DNA of the CDR3: TGTGCCAGCAGCATACGACAGGTGGGGTACGAAAAACTGTTTTTT. Protein sequence: CASSIRQVGYEKLFF.

V usage is TRBV6-2 or TRBV6-3 and J usage is TRBJ1-5, with D hard to call. The V gene's germline CDR1 is MNHEY and CDR2 SVGEGT. V shed 2 bases and J shed 4 bases, with 6 bases lying between them. The CDR3 covers 13 residues. The CDR3 region is CASSYNRNQPQHF. CDR3 nucleotides: TGTGCCAGCAGTTACAATCGGAATCAGCCCCAGCATTTT.

The chain uses TRBV6-2 or TRBV6-3 and TRBJ2-3; 7 bases fit TRBD2. This CDR3 spans 18 amino acids. Germline CDR1 is MNHEY and CDR2 is SVGEGT. Trimming at V came to 2 bases and at J to 1 base, leaving 12 bases not matched to a gene. The CDR3 DNA follows: TGTGCCAGCAGTTACCCGCGGGGGAAAGGAGTAGGCACAGATACGCAGTATTTT. This sequence encodes CASSYPRGKGVGTDTQYF.

This clone appeared once. The rearrangement uses TRBV7-9 and TRBJ2-7, with 8 nucleotides matching TRBD2. V shed 3 bases and J 4 bases; nucleotides not matched to a gene: 5. The CDR3 extends over 14 amino acids. Germline V gene data show CDR1 as SEHNR and CDR2 as FQNEAQ (reference sequence). CDR3 region: CASSFSGSTYEQYF. DNA of the CDR3: TGTGCCAGCAGCTTCAGCGGGAGTACGTACGAGCAGTACTTC.

The rearrangement uses TRBV3-1 (or the pseudogene TRBV3-2) and TRBJ2-7; D ambiguous. V was cut by 4 bases and J by 3 bases, with 10 bases left in between. CDR1 is LGHDT, CDR2 YNNKEL, per germline (reference sequence). The CDR3 length is 13 residues. CDR3 in DNA: TGTGCCAGCAGCCCACAAGTCCTCTACGAGCAGTACTTC. This encodes CASSPQVLYEQYF.

DNA for the CDR3: TGTGCCAGTAGGACAGGGGCTAGCTCCTACAATGAGCAGTTCTTC. It encodes CASRTGASSYNEQFF. The gene calls are TRBV19 and TRBJ2-1, with 8 bases fitting TRBD1. The J segment lost 0 bases and the V segment lost 6 bases, leaving 4 bases of the junction unmatched. This CDR3 spans 15 amino acids. CDR1 and CDR2 (germline): LNHDA, SQIVND (reference sequence). Full variable domain (rest looked up from reference TRBV19 and TRBJ2-1): DGGITQSPKYLFRKEGQNVTLSCEQNLNHDAMYWYRQDPGQGLRLIYYSQIVNDFQKGDIAEGYSVSREKKESFPLTVTSAQKNPTAFYLCASRTGASSYNEQFFGPGTRLTVL.

This clone was counted at least ten times. The V and J genes are TRBV11-2 and TRBJ1-4, with 8 bases aligning to TRBD1. With V trimmed by 3 bases and J by 2 bases, 5 bases remained unmatched. The germline V gene has CDR1 SGHAT and CDR2 FQNNGV. The CDR3 spans 16 residues. The CDR3 sequence: CASSFGNRGTNEKLFF. The CDR3 DNA reads TGTGCCAGCAGCTTTGGGAACAGGGGGACTAATGAAAAACTGTTTTTT.

The CDR3 DNA reads TGTGCCAGCAGCTCCCCCGGGACAGGAAACACCATATATTTT. The encoded protein is CASSSPGTGNTIYF. The chain couples TRBV5-4 to TRBJ1-3; a weak D match, TRBD1 (6 bases). This CDR3 contains 14 residues. V gave up 3 bases and J gave up 4 bases, with 11 bases separating them. Germline CDR1 SGHNT, CDR2 YYREEE (reference sequence).